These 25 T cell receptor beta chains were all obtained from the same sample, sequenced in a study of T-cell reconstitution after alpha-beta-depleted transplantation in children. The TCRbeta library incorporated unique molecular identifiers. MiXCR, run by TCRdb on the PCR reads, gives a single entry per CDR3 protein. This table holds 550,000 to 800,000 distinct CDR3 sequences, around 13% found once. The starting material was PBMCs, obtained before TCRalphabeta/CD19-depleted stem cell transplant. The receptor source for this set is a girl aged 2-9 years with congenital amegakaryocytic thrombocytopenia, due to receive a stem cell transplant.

The CDR3 DNA reads TGTGCCAGCACCCTGACTAGCGGCACAGATACGCAGTATTTT. It is translated as CASTLTSGTDTQYF. The rearrangement uses TRBV7-6 and TRBJ2-3, with 8 positions matching TRBD2. The CDR3 is made up of 14 amino acids. With 7 bases clipped from V and 1 base from J, the junction kept 4 bases outside the gene matches. Germline V gene lookup returns CDR1 SGHVS and CDR2 FNYEAQ.

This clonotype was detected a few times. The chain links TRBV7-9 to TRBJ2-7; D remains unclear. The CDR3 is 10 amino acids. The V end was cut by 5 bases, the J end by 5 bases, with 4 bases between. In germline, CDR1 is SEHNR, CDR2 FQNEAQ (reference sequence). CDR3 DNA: TGTGCCAGCAGCGTGCACGAGCAGTACTTC. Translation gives CASSVHEQYF.

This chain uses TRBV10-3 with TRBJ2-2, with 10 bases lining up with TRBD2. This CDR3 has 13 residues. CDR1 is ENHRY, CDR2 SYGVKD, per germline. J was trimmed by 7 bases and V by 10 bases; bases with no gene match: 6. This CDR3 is CATLAGVVGELFF. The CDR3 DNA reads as TGTGCCACCCTAGCGGGAGTGGTCGGGGAGCTGTTTTTT.

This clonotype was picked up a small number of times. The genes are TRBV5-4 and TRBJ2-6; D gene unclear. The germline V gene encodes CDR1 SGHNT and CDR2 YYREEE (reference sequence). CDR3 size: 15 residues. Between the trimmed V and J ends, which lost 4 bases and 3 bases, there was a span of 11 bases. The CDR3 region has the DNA TGTGCCAGCAGCCCCGGCTTACTTGGGGCCAACGTCCTGACTTTC. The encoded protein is CASSPGLLGANVLTF.

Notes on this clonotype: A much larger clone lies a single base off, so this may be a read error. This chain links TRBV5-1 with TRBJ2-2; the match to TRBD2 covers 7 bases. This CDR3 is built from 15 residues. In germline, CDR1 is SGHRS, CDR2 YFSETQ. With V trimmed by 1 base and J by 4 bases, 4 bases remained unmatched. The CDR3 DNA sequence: TGCGCCAGCAGCTTGTCGGCTAGCGGCACCGGGGAGCTGTTTTTT. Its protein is CASSLSASGTGELFF.

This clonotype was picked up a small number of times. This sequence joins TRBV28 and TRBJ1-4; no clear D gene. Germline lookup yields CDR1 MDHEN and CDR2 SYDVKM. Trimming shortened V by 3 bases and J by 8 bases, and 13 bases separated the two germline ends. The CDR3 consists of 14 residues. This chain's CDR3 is CASSLPSRREKLFF. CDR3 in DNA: TGTGCCAGCAGTTTGCCCAGTCGGAGGGAAAAACTGTTTTTT.

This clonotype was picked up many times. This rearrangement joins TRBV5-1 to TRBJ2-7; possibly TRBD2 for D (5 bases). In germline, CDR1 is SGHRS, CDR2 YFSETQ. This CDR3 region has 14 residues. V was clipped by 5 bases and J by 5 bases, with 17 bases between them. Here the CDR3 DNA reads TGCGCCAGCAGTCGGGGAGACTATATGAACGAGCAGTACTTC. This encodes CASSRGDYMNEQYF. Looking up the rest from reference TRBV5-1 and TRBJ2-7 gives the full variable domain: KAGVTQTPRYLIKTRGQQVTLSCSPISGHRSVSWYQQTPGQGLQFLFEYFSETQRNKGNFPGRFSGRQFSNSRSEMNVSTLELGDSALYLCASSRGDYMNEQYFGPGTRLTVT.

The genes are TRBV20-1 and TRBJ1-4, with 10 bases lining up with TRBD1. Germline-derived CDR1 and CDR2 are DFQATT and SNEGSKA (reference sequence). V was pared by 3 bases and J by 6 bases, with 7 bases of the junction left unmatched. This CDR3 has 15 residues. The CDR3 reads CSARGTGAVDEKLFF. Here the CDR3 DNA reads TGCAGTGCTAGGGGGACAGGGGCTGTAGATGAAAAACTGTTTTTT.

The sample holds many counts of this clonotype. For the CDR3, the DNA is TGTGCCAGCAGTTTAGAGCGATACTCAGGGGGAGAGACCCAGTACTTC. Protein sequence: CASSLERYSGGETQYF. The genes are TRBV12-3 or TRBV12-4 and TRBJ2-5, with 7 bases that match TRBD1. This CDR3 comprises 16 residues. J gave up 4 bases and V 1 base, and 9 bases lay outside the gene matches.

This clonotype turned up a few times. CDR3 residues: CASSSGLAGGRSYEQYF. The DNA for the CDR3 is TGCGCCAGCAGTTCCGGACTAGCGGGAGGCCGCTCCTACGAGCAGTACTTC. The chain links TRBV5-1 to TRBJ2-7; 14 bases are a match to TRBD2. Germline-derived CDR1 and CDR2 are SGHRS and YFSETQ. The CDR3 consists of 17 residues. The J segment lost 0 bases and the V segment lost 5 bases, leaving 7 bases of the junction unmatched.

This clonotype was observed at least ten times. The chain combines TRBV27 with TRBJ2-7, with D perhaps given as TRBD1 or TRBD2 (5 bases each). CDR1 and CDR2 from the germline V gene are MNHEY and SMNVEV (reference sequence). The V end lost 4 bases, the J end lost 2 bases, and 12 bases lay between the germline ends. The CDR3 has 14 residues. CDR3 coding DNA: TGTGCCAGCAGTTGGGGAAGGGGAGCCTACGAGCAGTACTTC. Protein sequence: CASSWGRGAYEQYF.

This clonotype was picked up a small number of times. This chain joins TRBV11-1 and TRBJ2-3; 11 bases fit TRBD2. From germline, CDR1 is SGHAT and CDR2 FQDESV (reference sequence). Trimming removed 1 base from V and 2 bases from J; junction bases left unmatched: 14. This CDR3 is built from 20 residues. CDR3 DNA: TGTGCCAGCAGCTTAGGCAGACTGACGCTAGCGGGAGGAGCCACAGATACGCAGTATTTT. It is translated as CASSLGRLTLAGGATDTQYF.

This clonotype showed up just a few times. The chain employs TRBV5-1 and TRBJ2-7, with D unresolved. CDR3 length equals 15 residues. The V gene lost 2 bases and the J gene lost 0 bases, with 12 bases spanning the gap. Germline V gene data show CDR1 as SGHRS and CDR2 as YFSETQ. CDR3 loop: CASSFLRTSSYEQYF. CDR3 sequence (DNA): TGCGCCAGCAGCTTTCTCCGTACCAGCTCCTACGAGCAGTACTTC.

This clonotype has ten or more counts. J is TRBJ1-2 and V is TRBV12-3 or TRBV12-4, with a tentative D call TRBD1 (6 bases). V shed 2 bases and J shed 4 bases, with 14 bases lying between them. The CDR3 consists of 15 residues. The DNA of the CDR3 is TGTGCCAGCAGTTTATGGGCAGGGGAGAGCTATGGCTACACCTTC. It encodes CASSLWAGESYGYTF.

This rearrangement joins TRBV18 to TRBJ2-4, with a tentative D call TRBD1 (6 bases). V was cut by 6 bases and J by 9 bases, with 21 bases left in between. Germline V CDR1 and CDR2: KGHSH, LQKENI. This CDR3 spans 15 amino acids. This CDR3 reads CASSQRAGESSIQYF. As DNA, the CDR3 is TGTGCCAGCTCTCAAAGGGCAGGGGAAAGCAGCATTCAGTACTTC.

Written as DNA, the CDR3 is TGCGCCAGCAGCCGCCAACGGGAGCGGCAGGCGGGCCCTGAAGCTTTCTTT. Translation: CASSRQRERQAGPEAFF. V usage is TRBV4-1 and J usage is TRBJ1-1; no definite D call. CDR3 length equals 17 residues. From germline, CDR1 is MGHRA and CDR2 YSYEKL. Trimming cost V 4 bases and J 6 bases, with 24 bases left between them.

This CDR3 reads CASSKTGANEQFF. The CDR3 DNA sequence: TGTGCCAGCAGTAAGACGGGGGCGAATGAGCAGTTCTTC. This chain connects TRBV12-3 or TRBV12-4 to TRBJ2-1; D tentatively reads TRBD1 or TRBD2 (6 bases each). With 5 bases removed from V and 7 bases from J, the gap between germline ends came to 12 bases. This CDR3 spans 13 amino acids.

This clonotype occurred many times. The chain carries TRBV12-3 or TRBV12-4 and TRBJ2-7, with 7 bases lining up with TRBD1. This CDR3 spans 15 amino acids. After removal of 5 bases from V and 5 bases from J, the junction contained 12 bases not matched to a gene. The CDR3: CASSPKAQGYHEQYF. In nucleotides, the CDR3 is TGTGCCAGCAGTCCTAAAGCACAGGGGTACCACGAGCAGTACTTC.

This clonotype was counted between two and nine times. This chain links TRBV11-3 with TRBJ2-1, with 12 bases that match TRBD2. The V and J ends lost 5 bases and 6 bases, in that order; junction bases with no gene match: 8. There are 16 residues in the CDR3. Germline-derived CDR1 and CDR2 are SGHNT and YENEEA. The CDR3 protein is CASSPHPGLAGNEQFF. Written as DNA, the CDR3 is TGTGCCAGCAGCCCTCACCCGGGACTAGCGGGCAATGAGCAGTTCTTC.

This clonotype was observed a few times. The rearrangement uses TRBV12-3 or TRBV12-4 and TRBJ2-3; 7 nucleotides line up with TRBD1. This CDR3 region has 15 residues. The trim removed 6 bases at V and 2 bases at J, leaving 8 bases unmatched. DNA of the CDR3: TGTGCCAGCAGACTGGGACAGACTCTCACAGATACGCAGTATTTT. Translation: CASRLGQTLTDTQYF.

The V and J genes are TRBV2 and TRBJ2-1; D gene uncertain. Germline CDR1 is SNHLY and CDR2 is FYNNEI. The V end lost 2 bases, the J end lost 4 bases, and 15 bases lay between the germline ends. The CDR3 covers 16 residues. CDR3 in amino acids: CASSERAGRGYNEQFF. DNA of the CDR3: TGTGCCAGCAGTGAAAGGGCAGGACGCGGATACAATGAGCAGTTCTTC.

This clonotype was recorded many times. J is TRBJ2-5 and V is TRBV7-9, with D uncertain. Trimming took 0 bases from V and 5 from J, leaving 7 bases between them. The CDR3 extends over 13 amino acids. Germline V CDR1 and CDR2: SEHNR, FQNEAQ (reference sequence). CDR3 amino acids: CASSLAGRETQYF. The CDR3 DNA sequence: TGTGCCAGCAGCTTAGCCGGCCGGGAGACCCAGTACTTC.

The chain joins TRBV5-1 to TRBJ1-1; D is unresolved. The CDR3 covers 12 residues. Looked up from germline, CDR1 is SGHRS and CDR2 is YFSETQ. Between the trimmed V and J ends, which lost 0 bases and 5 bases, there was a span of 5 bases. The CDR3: CASSLERTEAFF. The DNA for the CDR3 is TGCGCCAGCAGCTTGGAGAGGACTGAAGCTTTCTTT.

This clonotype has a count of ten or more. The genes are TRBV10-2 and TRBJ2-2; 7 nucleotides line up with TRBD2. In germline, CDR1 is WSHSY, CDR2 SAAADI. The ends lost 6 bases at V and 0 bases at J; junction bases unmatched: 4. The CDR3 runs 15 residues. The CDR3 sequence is CASRTGTTNTGELFF. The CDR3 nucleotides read TGCGCCAGCAGGACCGGGACTACGAACACCGGGGAGCTGTTTTTT.

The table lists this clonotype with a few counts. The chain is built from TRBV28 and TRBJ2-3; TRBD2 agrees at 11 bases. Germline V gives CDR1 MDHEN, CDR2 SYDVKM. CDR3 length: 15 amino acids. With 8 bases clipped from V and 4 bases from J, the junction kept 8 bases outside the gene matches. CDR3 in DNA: TGTGCCAGCCTACTAGCGGGAGATGTAGCAGATACGCAGTATTTT. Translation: CASLLAGDVADTQYF.